This T cell receptor beta chain was observed in a study of high-grade serous ovarian cancer treatment subgroups. Study results and limitations: TCR relatedness rose with neoantigen level and trended with mutation load.

Tumor tissue was taken before any definitive surgery or chemotherapy was given. Only in-frame clones appear in the TCRdb table, and some are missing; sequencing was by immunoSEQ multiplex PCR. In the table there are about 36,000 clones, around three quarters of which are singletons. The CDR3 totals 16 residues. V was trimmed by 1 base and J by 3 bases, leaving 16 bases between them. Looked up from germline, CDR1 is MGHRA and CDR2 is YSYEKL. With regard to this clone: Its antigen is undetermined.

The gene calls are TRBV4-1 and TRBJ2-7; a possible D gene is TRBD1 (5 bases). What was sequenced was tumor tissue. This receptor was obtained from a human donor with high-grade serous ovarian cancer. The CDR3 coding sequence is TGCGCCAGCAGCCAAGTCCCGCAGGGTAAAATCTACGAGCAGTACTTC. It is translated as CASSQVPQGKIYEQYF.